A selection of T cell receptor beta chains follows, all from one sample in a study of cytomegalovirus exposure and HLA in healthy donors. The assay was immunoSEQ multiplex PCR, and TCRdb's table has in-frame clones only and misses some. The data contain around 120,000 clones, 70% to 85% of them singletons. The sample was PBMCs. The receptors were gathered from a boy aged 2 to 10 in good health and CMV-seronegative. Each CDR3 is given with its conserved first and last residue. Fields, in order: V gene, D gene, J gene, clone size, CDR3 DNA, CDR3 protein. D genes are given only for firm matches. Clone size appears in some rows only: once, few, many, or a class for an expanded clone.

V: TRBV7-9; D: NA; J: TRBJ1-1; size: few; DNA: TGTGCCAGCAGCCAACAGGGGAACACTGAAGCTTTCTTT; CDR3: CASSQQGNTEAFF
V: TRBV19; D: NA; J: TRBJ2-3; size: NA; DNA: TGTGCCAGTAGTAAGACCGGGGCGGGAAGCACAGATACGCAGTATTTT; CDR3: CASSKTGAGSTDTQYF
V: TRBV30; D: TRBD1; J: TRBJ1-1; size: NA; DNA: TGTGCCTCCCCCAAGGGACAGCTGAACACTGAAGCTTTCTTT; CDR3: CASPKGQLNTEAFF
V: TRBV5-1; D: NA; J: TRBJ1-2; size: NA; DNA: TGCGCCAGCAAACCTAGCCCCGACGACAATAACTATGGCTACACCTTC; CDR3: CASKPSPDDNNYGYTF
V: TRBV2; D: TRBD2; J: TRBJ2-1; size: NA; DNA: TGTGCCGACGGCCGGGGGAGGGACAATGAGCAGTTCTTC; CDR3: CADGRGRDNEQFF
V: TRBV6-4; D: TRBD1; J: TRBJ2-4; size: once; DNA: TGTGCCAGCAGTGACTCGGCAGGGGGAGCCAAAAACATTCAGTACTTC; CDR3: CASSDSAGGAKNIQYF
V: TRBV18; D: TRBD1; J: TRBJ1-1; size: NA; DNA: TGTGCCAGCTCGCAAACCTCAGGGGGCTGGGAGACTGAAGCTTTCTTT; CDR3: CASSQTSGGWETEAFF
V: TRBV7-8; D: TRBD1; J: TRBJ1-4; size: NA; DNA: TGTGCCAGCAGCAATCGACAGGGGGGGGTGGGGATCGAAAAACTGTTTTTT; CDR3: CASSNRQGGVGIEKLFF
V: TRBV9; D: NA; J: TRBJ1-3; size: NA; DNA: TGTGCCAGCAGCGTAGCTCGGGGAAACACCATATATTTT; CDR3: CASSVARGNTIYF
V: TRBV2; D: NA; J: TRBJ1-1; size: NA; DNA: TGTGCCAGCAGTGACGCTCCTCCCCAGCAGGGTGAAGCTTTCTTT; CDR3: CASSDAPPQQGEAFF
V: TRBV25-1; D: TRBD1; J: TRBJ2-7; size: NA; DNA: TGTGCCAGCAGTGAATGGGGACAGGGCTACGAGCAGTACTTC; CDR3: CASSEWGQGYEQYF
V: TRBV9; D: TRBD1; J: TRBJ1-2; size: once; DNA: TGTGCCAGCAGCGTAGGACAGGGTCGTGGCTACACCTTC; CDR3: CASSVGQGRGYTF
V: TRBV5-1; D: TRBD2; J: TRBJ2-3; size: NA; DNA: TGCGCCAGCAGCTCCCTGCAGCGGGAGAAAGATACGCAGTATTTT; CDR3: CASSSLQREKDTQYF
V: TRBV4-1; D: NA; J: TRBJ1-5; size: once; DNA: TGCGCCAGCAGCCAAGTCTCAGGGGTCAGCAATCAGCCCCAGCATTTT; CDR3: CASSQVSGVSNQPQHF
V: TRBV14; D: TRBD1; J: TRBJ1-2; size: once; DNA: TGTGCCAGCAGCGGAGGGGGACAGGAAGCTAACTATGGCTACACCTTC; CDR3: CASSGGGQEANYGYTF
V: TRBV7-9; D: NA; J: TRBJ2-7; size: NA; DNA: TGTTCCAGCAGCTGGCCGCAGTCCTACGAGCAGTACTTC; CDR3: CSSSWPQSYEQYF
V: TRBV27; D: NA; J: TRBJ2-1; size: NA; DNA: TGTGCCAGCAGTTTATTTCTCGGGGATGAGCAGTTCTTC; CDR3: CASSLFLGDEQFF
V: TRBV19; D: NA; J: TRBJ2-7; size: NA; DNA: TGTGCCAGTAGTGCCCTACAGGGGACGGGGGCTTACGAGCAGTACTTC; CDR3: CASSALQGTGAYEQYF
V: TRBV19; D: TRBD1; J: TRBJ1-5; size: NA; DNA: TGTGCCAGTAGCAACAAGGACAGGGGGTTTCATCAGCCCCAGCATTTT; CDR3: CASSNKDRGFHQPQHF
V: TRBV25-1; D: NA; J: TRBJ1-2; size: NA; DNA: TGTGCCAGCAGTGAGTCGCAGGGTGGCTACACCTTC; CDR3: CASSESQGGYTF
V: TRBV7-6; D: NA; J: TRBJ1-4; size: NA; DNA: TGTGCCAGCAGTGTCGGGACACCATCAACTAATGAAAAACTGTTTTTT; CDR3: CASSVGTPSTNEKLFF
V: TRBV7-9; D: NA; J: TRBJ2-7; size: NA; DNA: TGTGCCAGCAGCTTAGCACAGGGTTACGAGCAGTACTTC; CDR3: CASSLAQGYEQYF
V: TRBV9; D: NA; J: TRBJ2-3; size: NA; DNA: TGTGCCAGCAGCGCTGTAGGAGTGTACACAGATACGCAGTATTTT; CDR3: CASSAVGVYTDTQYF
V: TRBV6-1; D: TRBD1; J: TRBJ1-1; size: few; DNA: TGTGCCAGCGGGGAGGACAGGGGATCCACTGAAGCTTTCTTT; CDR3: CASGEDRGSTEAFF
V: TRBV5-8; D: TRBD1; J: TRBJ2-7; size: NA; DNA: TGTGCCAGCAGCTTGAATACAGGGGCCGCTTCCTACGAGCAGTACTTC; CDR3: CASSLNTGAASYEQYF
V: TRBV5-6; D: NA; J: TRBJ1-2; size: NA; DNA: TGTGCCAGCAGCTTACAGGCAGAAGCTAACTATGGCTACACCTTC; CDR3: CASSLQAEANYGYTF
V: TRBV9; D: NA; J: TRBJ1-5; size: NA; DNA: TGTGCCAGCAGCCAGGGTTACAATCAGCCCCAGCATTTT; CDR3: CASSQGYNQPQHF
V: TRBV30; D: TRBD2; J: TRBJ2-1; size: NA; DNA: TGTGCCCTTCATAAAGGGAGGGCGCCCTACAATGAGCAGTTCTTC; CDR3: CALHKGRAPYNEQFF
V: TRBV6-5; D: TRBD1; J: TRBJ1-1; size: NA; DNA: TGTGCCAGCAGTATTTGGGGACAGGGGGACCCTGAAGCTTTCTTT; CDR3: CASSIWGQGDPEAFF
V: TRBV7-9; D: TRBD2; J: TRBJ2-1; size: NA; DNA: TGTGCCAGCAGCTCTAGCGGGAGAATGGGTAATGAGCAGTTCTTC; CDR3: CASSSSGRMGNEQFF
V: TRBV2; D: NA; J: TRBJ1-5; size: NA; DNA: TGTGCCAGCACCGCGACAGGAACCTTTGTGGAGCCCCAGCATTTT; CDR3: CASTATGTFVEPQHF
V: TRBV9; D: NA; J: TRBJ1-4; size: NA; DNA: TGTGCCAGCAGCGTAGGGAGGGCTAGTGAAAAACTGTTTTTT; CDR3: CASSVGRASEKLFF
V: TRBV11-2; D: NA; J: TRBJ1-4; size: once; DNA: TGTGCCAGCAGCTCTAGACAACCAGGGGAAAAACTGTTTTTT; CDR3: CASSSRQPGEKLFF
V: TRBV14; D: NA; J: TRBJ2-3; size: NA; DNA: TGTGCCAGCAGCCCCCGAGGCGATACGCAGTATTTT; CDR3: CASSPRGDTQYF
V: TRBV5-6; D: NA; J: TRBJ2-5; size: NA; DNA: TGTGCCAGCAGCTTACTGGAGACCCAGTACTTC; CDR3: CASSLLETQYF
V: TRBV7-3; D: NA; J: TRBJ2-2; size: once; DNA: TGTGCCAGCAGCCCTATTCAAGAGGCCGGGGAGCTGTTTTTT; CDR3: CASSPIQEAGELFF
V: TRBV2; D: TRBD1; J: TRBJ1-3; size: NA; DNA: TGTGCCAGCAGTAGGGACAGGGGGTTCTCTGGAAACACCATATATTTT; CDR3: CASSRDRGFSGNTIYF
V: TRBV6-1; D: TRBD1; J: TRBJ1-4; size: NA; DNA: TGTGCCAGCAGCGAAACCGGGACAGGGGGTAGTGAAAAACTGTTTTTT; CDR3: CASSETGTGGSEKLFF
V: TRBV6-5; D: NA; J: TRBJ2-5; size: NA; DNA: TGTGCCAGCAGTTACTCGGGAGGCACAAAAGAGACCCAGTACTTC; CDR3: CASSYSGGTKETQYF
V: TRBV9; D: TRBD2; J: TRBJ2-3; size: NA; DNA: TGTGCCAGCAGCGGACGACTAGCGGGGGGGCGAATCACAGATACGCAGTATTTT; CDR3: CASSGRLAGGRITDTQYF
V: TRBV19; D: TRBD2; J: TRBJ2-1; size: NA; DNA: TGTGCCAGTAGTATGGGGGTGGGACTAGCGGGGGGGCAAAGCGCGCAGTTCTTC; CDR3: CASSMGVGLAGGQSAQFF
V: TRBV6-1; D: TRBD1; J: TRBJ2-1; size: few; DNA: TGTGCCAGCAGTGAGGGGACAGGGGGCTTCGATGAGCAGTTCTTC; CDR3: CASSEGTGGFDEQFF
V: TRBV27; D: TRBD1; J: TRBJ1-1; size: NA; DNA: TGTGCCAGCATCAAAGTCCGGGACAGCCTAACGGGGGACACTGAAGCTTTCTTT; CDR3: CASIKVRDSLTGDTEAFF